This T cell receptor (beta chain) emerged from a study of T cell responses to AZD1222 COVID-19 vaccine. The data were produced by immunoSEQ multiplex PCR, yet TCRdb's version contains in-frame clones alone and is incomplete. The sample lists 150,000 to 200,000 clones, about nine tenths occurring once. The receptor was isolated from an adult in good health. Here the sequenced sample was peripheral blood, taken on day 0 of AZD1222 vaccination.

DNA for the CDR3: TGTGCCACCAGTGACGGCGGGGGGAGAGAAACAGATACGCAGTATTTT. Translation: CATSDGGGRETDTQYF. The chain employs TRBV24-1 and TRBJ2-3; 8 nucleotides line up with TRBD2. The junction had 8 bases not matched to a gene; V was cut back by 4 bases and J by 3 bases. The V gene's germline CDR1 is KGHDR and CDR2 SFDVKD. The CDR3 has 16 amino acids.